The rows below give T cell receptor beta chains drawn from one sample of a study of shared clonotypes between healthy human individuals. Repertoires were generated with immunoSEQ multiplex PCR, while TCRdb's copy carries only in-frame clones and drops some. The sample lists about 670,000 clones; about three quarters were seen once. The sample taken for sequencing was memory CD4+ T cells sorted from blood. These receptors were taken from a woman between 25 and 40 years old in good health. Both conserved end residues are part of each CDR3. D genes are given only for firm matches. Clone size appears in some rows only: once, few, many, or a class for an expanded clone.

d_call clone_size j_call v_call cdr3_nt cdr3_aa
. few TRBJ2-7 TRBV29-1 TGCAGCGTTGACGTGGGATCCTACGAGCAGTACTTC CSVDVGSYEQYF
. . TRBJ1-1 TRBV10-3 TGTGCCATCAATCTAAGCGACACTGAAGCTTTCTTT CAINLSDTEAFF
TRBD2 few TRBJ2-5 TRBV5-1 TGCGCCAGCAGAAGGGTAAACGCGGGAGGAGAGACCCAGTACTTC CASRRVNAGGETQYF
. once TRBJ1-5 TRBV29-1 TGCAGCGCCGGGACGGGGAATCAGCCCCAGCATTTT CSAGTGNQPQHF
. . TRBJ1-5 TRBV21-1 TGTGCCAGCAACCTAGTTGGGGCAGGGGGCTACCTAGGTTCCAATCAGCCCCAGCATTTT CASNLVGAGGYLGSNQPQHF
. . TRBJ1-1 TRBV30 TGTGCCTGGAGTAGAAGTCGGGCTGAAGCTTTCTTT CAWSRSRAEAFF
TRBD2 few TRBJ2-6 TRBV11-2 TGTGCCAGCAGCATAGCTCCCCTAGCGGCCCTCTCTGGGGCCAACGTCCTGACTTTC CASSIAPLAALSGANVLTF
TRBD1 . TRBJ1-1 TRBV18 TGTGCCAGCTCACCCCCGGACAGGGAGACCAAAGCTTTCTTT CASSPPDRETKAFF
TRBD1 . TRBJ2-3 TRBV6-5 TGTGCCAGCAGTCGGGACAGGGGAACAGATACGCAGTATTTT CASSRDRGTDTQYF
TRBD1 . TRBJ2-2 TRBV19 TGTGCCAGTAGTAAGGGACAGGGGCGTTTCGGGGAGCTGTTTTTT CASSKGQGRFGELFF
. . TRBJ2-7 TRBV6-5 TGTGCCAGCAGCCCCTTTGACGGGGGTTACGAGCAGTACTTC CASSPFDGGYEQYF
. . TRBJ1-2 TRBV28 TGTGCCAGCAGCCTACGGGGACAAGGCCCCTATGGCTACACCTTC CASSLRGQGPYGYTF
TRBD2 . TRBJ2-3 TRBV4-2 TGTGCCAGCAGCCAAGGAACTAGCGAAGATACGCAGTATTTT CASSQGTSEDTQYF
. . TRBJ2-7 TRBV10-3 TGTGCCATCAGTGAAGGCCCCCCCAACGAGCAGTACTTC CAISEGPPNEQYF
. . TRBJ2-1 TRBV28 TGTGCCAGCTACCCCTGGGCCTCCTCAGCATCTCTTGATGAGCAGTTCTTC CASYPWASSASLDEQFF
TRBD1 . TRBJ2-1 TRBV11-3 TGTGCCAGCAGCTCGGGCAGGGGGTGGGGAAATGAGCAGTTCTTC CASSSGRGWGNEQFF
. many TRBJ2-7 TRBV10-1 TGCGCCAGCAGTGGAACAGGGACCTACGAGCAGTACTTC CASSGTGTYEQYF
. few TRBJ1-4 TRBV10-3 TGTGCCATCAGTGACAGGGGAAATAATGAAAAACTGTTTTTT CAISDRGNNEKLFF
. many TRBJ2-3 TRBV11-2 TGTGCCAGCAGCGGGGGTGTCAGTTCCACGGGTACGCAGTATTTT CASSGGVSSTGTQYF
TRBD1 few TRBJ2-7 TRBV9 TGTGCCAGCAGCGCACAGGGGGCCCCATACGAGCAGTACTTC CASSAQGAPYEQYF
. . TRBJ2-1 TRBV7-3 TGTGCCAGCAGCCCAGGGGCGGGGAGAGGTGAGCAGTTCTTC CASSPGAGRGEQFF
TRBD1 . TRBJ2-7 TRBV5-1 TGCGCCAGCAGCACTTCCCGGGACAGCGGAGGAGAATTGGGCGAGCAGTACTTC CASSTSRDSGGELGEQYF
. . TRBJ2-1 TRBV2 TGTGCCAGCAGTGCCATGGGGAACTACAATGAGCAGTTCTTC CASSAMGNYNEQFF
. . TRBJ2-6 TRBV27 TGTGCCAGCAGTCTCAGGGACCCTGGGGCCAACGTCCTGACTTTC CASSLRDPGANVLTF
. once TRBJ1-1 TRBV2 TGTGCCAGCAGTGAATGGCAGGGGAAAACTGAAGCTTTCTTT CASSEWQGKTEAFF
. . TRBJ2-7 TRBV7-7 TGTGCCAGCAGCCTCCGGGACGGAAGTACCTACGAGCAGTACTTC CASSLRDGSTYEQYF
TRBD2 . TRBJ2-2 TRBV11-2 TGTGCCAGCAGATTAGCGGGAGGAATGGCCGGGGAGCTGTTTTTT CASRLAGGMAGELFF
. . TRBJ2-2 TRBV30 TGTGCCCAACAGGGTATGAACACCGGGGAGCTGTTTTTT CAQQGMNTGELFF
. . TRBJ2-1 TRBV2 TGTGCCAGCAGCTCGGGACGGACCTCCTACAATGAGCAGTTCTTC CASSSGRTSYNEQFF
TRBD1 once TRBJ2-2 TRBV4-2 TGTGCCAGCAGCCAATCGACAGGGCCTAACACCGGGGAGCTGTTTTTT CASSQSTGPNTGELFF
TRBD1 . TRBJ1-5 TRBV5-6 TGTGCCAGCAGCTTGTGGAGGGGGCGAAATCAGCCCCAGCATTTT CASSLWRGRNQPQHF
TRBD2 . TRBJ2-2 TRBV5-1 TGCGCCAGCACCCTTGTGGGGACTAGCGGGAGTTCGGAGCTGTTTTTT CASTLVGTSGSSELFF
TRBD1 . TRBJ2-7 TRBV7-3 TGTGCCAGCAGCTTAGGGGGACAGGGACCCTACGAGCAGTACTTC CASSLGGQGPYEQYF
. . TRBJ2-1 TRBV10-2 TGCGCCAGCAGCGCCGGGACGACATCCGGTGAGCAGTTCTTC CASSAGTTSGEQFF
. once TRBJ2-7 TRBV28 TGTGCCAGCAGTGCGGGACTGAGTGAGCAGTACTTC CASSAGLSEQYF
TRBD2 . TRBJ2-1 TRBV2 TGTGCCAGCGGCTCGTTAGCGGGGTCCTGGGTCGGTCACAATGAGCAGTTCTTC CASGSLAGSWVGHNEQFF
. . TRBJ2-1 TRBV18 TGTGCCAGCTCACCACCAGGTGTAAGCTCCTACAATGAGCAGTTCTTC CASSPPGVSSYNEQFF
. . TRBJ1-4 TRBV7-2 TGTGCCAGCAGCTTAGCGACCGGCACGTGGGATGAAAAACTGTTTTTT CASSLATGTWDEKLFF
TRBD2 . TRBJ2-5 TRBV5-6 TGTGCCAGCAGCCCCGCGGGGGGCCAAGAGACCCAGTACTTC CASSPAGGQETQYF